This T cell receptor beta chain was recorded in a study of neurological immune-mediated disorders. General study points: Phylogenetic grouping placed 18 of 34 multiple sclerosis patients' repertoires in one related-CDR3 cluster, a possible signature.

This clonotype was recorded many times. Its antigen is unidentified. CDR1 and CDR2 (germline): MDHEN, SYDVKM. This CDR3 is 14 amino acids long. V was cut by 5 bases and J by 4 bases, with 15 bases left in between. A single record per CDR3 protein comes from TCRdb applying MiXCR to the 5' RACE reads. In the table there are about 71,000 distinct CDR3 sequences, 4.5% to 5.5% of which are singletons. What was sequenced was PBMCs. J is TRBJ2-7 and V is TRBV28, with D possibly TRBD1 on 6 matching bases. The origin of this receptor is a man aged 30 to 39 with multiple sclerosis. The CDR3 loop is CASSVRTATYEQYF. CDR3 nucleotides: TGTGCCAGCAGTGTGCGGACAGCGACGTACGAGCAGTACTTC.